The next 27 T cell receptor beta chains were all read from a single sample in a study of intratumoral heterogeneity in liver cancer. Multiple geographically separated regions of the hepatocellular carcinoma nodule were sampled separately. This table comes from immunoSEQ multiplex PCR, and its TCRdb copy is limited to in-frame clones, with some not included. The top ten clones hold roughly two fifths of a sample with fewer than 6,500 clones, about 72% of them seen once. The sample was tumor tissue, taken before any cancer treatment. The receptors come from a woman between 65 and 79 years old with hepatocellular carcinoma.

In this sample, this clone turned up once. Here the CDR3 reads CASSLALADNIQYF. The CDR3 DNA reads as TGTGCCAGCAGCTTGGCCCTAGCGGATAACATTCAGTACTTC. This rearrangement joins TRBV7-2 to TRBJ2-4; 7 bases align to TRBD2. V was pared by 3 bases and J by 7 bases, with 6 bases of the junction left unmatched. This CDR3 is built from 14 residues. Germline CDR1 is SGHTA and CDR2 is FQGNSA.

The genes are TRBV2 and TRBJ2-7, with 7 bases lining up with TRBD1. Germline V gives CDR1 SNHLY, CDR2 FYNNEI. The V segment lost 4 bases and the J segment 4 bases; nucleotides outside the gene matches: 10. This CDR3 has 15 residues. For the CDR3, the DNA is TGTGCCAGCAGTGGACCGACAGGGCCAGTTTACGAGCAGTACTTC. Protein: CASSGPTGPVYEQYF.

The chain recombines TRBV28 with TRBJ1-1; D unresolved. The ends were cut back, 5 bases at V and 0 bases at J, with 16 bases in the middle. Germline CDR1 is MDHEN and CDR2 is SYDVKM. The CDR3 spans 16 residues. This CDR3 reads CASSPQAYSMNTEAFF. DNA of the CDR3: TGTGCCAGCAGTCCTCAGGCCTACTCCATGAACACTGAAGCTTTCTTT.

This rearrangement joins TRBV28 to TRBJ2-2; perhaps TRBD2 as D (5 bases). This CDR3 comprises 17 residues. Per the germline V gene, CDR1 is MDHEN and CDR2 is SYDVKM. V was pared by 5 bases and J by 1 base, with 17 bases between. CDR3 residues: CASSQTSNAGNTGELFF. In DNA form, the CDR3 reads TGTGCCAGCAGTCAAACATCCAACGCGGGGAACACCGGGGAGCTGTTTTTT.

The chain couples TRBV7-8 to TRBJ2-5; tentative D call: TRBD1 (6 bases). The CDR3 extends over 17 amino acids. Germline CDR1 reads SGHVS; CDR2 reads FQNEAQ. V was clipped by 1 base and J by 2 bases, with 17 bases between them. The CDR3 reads CASSLGRKGVRQETQYF. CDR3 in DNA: TGTGCCAGCAGCTTAGGGCGAAAGGGGGTGCGACAAGAGACCCAGTACTTC.

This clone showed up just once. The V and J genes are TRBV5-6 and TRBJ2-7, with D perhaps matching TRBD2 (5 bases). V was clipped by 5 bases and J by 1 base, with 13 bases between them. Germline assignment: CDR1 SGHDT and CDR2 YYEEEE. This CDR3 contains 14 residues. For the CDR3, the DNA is TGTGCCAGCAGGCGCCGGGGAGCATCCTACGAGCAGTACTTC. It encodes CASRRRGASYEQYF. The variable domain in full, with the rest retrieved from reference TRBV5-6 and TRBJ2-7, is DAGVTQSPTHLIKTRGQQVTLRCSPKSGHDTVSWYQQALGQGPQFIFQYYEEEERQRGNFPDRFSGHQFPNYSSELNVNALLLGDSALYLCASRRRGASYEQYFGPGTRLTVT.

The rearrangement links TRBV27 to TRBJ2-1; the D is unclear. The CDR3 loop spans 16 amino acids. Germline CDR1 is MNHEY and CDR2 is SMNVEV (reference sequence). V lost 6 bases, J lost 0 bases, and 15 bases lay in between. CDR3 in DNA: TGTGCCAGCAGGCTGGGCGTTACCAGCTCCTACAATGAGCAGTTCTTC. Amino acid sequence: CASRLGVTSSYNEQFF.

The CDR3 here is CASYGQGTRSGNTIYF. In DNA, the CDR3 is TGTGCCAGCTACGGACAGGGAACAAGGTCTGGAAACACCATATATTTT. The gene calls are TRBV28 and TRBJ1-3; 8 nucleotides agree with TRBD1. The CDR3 extends over 16 amino acids. CDR1 and CDR2 from the germline V gene are MDHEN and SYDVKM. The trim removed 8 bases at V and 1 base at J, leaving 10 bases unmatched.

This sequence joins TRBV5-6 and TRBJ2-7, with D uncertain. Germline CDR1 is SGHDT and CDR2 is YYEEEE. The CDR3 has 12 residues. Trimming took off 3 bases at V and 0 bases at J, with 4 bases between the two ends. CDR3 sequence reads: CASSWSSYEQYF. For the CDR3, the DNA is TGTGCCAGCAGCTGGAGCTCCTACGAGCAGTACTTC.

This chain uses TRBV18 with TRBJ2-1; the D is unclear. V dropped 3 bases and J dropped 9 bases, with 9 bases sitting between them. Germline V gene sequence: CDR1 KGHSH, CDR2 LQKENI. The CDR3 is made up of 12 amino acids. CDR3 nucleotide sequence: TGTGCCAGCTCACCCGGATACGGTGAGCAGTTCTTC. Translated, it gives CASSPGYGEQFF.

Here the CDR3 reads CASSATYNEQFF. CDR3 DNA: TGTGCCAGCAGCGCCACCTACAATGAGCAGTTCTTC. The rearrangement links TRBV7-9 to TRBJ2-1, with D unresolved. The germline V gene has CDR1 SEHNR and CDR2 FQNEAQ (reference sequence). Trimming cost V 5 bases and J 2 bases, with 4 bases left between them. The CDR3 length is 12 residues.

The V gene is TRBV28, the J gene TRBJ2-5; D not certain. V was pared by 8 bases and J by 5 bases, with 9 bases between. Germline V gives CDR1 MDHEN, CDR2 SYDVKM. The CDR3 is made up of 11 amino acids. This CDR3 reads CASGRSETQYF. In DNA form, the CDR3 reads TGTGCCAGCGGACGAAGTGAGACCCAGTACTTC.

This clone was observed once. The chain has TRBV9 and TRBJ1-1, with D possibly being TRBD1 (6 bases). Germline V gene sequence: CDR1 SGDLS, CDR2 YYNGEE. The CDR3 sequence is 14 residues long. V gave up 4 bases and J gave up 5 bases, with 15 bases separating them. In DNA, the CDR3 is TGTGCCAGCAGCCCGGGGGGCAGGAGGACTGAAGCTTTCTTT. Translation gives CASSPGGRRTEAFF.

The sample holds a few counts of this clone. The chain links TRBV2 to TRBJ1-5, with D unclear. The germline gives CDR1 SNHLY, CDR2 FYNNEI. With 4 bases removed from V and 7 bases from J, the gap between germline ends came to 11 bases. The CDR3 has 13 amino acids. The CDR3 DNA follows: TGTGCCAGCAGTGGGGATAGGGTACAGCCCCAGCATTTT. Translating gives CASSGDRVQPQHF.

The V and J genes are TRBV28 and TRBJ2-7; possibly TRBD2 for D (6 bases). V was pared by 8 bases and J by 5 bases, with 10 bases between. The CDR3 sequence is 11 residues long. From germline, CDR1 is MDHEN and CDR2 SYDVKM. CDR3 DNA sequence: TGTGCCAGCGTGCGGGAACACGAGCAGTACTTC. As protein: CASVREHEQYF. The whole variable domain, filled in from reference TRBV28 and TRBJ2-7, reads DVKVTQSSRYLVKRTGEKVFLECVQDMDHENMFWYRQDPGLGLRLIYFSYDVKMKEKGDIPEGYSVSREKKERFSLILESASTNQTSMYLCASVREHEQYFGPGTRLTVT.

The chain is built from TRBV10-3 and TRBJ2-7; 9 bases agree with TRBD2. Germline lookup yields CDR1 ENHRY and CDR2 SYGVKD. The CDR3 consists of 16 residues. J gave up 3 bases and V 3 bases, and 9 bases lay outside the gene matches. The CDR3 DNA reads TGTGCCATCAGTGACTCGGGTAGCGGGAGAAGCTACGAGCAGTACTTC. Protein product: CAISDSGSGRSYEQYF.

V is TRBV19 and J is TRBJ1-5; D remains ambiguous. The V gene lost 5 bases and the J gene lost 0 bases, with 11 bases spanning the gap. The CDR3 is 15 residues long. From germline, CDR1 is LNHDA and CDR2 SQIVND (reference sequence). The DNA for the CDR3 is TGTGCCAGTAGTCTCCCTCTGGCTAGCAATCAGCCCCAGCATTTT. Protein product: CASSLPLASNQPQHF.

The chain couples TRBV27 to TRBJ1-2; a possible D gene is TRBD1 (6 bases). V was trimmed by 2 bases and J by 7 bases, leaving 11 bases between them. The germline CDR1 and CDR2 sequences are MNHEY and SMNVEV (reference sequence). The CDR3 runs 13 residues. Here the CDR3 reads CASSLQGRGGYTF. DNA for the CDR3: TGTGCCAGCAGTTTACAGGGGCGCGGTGGCTACACCTTC.

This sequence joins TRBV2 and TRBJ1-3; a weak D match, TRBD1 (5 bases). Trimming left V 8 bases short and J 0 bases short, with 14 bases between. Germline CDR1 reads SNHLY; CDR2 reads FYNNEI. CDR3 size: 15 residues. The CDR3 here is CASGPRQISGNTIYF. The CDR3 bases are TGTGCCAGCGGCCCCCGACAGATCTCTGGAAACACCATATATTTT.

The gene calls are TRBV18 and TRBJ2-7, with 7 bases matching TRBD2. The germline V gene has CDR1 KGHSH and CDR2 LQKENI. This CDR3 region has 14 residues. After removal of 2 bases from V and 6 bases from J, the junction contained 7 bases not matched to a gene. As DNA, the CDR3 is TGTGCCAGCTCACCAGGTGCGGGAGACTCCGAGCAGTACTTC. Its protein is CASSPGAGDSEQYF. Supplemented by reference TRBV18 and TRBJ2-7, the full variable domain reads NAGVMQNPRHLVRRRGQEARLRCSPMKGHSHVYWYRQLPEEGLKFMVYLQKENIIDESGMPKERFSAEFPKEGPSILRIQQVVRGDSAAYFCASSPGAGDSEQYFGPGTRLTVT.

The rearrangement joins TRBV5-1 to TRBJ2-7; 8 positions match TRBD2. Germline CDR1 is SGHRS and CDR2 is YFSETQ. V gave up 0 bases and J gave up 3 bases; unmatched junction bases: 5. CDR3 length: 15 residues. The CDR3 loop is CASSLAGTSLYEQYF. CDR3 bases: TGCGCCAGCAGCTTGGCCGGGACTAGTCTCTACGAGCAGTACTTC.

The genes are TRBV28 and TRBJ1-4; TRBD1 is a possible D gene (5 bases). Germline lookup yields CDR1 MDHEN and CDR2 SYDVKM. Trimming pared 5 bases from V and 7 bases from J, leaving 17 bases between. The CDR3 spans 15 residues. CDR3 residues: CASSEEQAGGEKLFF. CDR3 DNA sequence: TGTGCCAGCAGTGAAGAACAGGCAGGAGGTGAAAAACTGTTTTTT. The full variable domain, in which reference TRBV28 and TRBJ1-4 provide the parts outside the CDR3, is DVKVTQSSRYLVKRTGEKVFLECVQDMDHENMFWYRQDPGLGLRLIYFSYDVKMKEKGDIPEGYSVSREKKERFSLILESASTNQTSMYLCASSEEQAGGEKLFFGSGTQLSVL.

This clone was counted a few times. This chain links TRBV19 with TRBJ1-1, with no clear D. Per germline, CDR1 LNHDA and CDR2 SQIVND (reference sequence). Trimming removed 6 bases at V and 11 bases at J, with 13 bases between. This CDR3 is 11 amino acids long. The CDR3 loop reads CASRTKGDAFF. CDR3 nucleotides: TGTGCCAGTAGGACCAAGGGCGACGCTTTCTTT.

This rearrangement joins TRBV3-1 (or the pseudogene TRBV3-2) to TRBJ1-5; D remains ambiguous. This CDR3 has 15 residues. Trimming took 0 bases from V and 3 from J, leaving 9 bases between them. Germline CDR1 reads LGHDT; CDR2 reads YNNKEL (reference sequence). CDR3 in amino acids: CASSQDLGPNQPQHF. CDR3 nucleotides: TGTGCCAGCAGCCAAGATCTCGGGCCCAATCAGCCCCAGCATTTT.

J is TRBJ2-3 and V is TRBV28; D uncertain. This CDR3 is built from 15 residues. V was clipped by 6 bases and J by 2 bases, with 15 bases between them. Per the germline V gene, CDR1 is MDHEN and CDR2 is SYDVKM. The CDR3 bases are TGTGCCAGCAGCCTCCTCCCGCAGGCCACAGATACGCAGTATTTT. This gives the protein CASSLLPQATDTQYF.

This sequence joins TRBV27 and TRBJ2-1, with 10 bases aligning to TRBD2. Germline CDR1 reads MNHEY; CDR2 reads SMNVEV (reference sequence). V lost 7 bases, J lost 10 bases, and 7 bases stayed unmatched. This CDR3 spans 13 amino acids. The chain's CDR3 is CASTWGTSDEQFF. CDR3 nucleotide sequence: TGTGCCAGCACCTGGGGGACTAGCGACGAGCAGTTCTTC.

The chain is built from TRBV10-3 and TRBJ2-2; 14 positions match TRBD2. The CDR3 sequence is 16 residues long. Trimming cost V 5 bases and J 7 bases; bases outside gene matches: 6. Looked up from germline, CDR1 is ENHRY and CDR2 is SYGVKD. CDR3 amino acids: CAISPGLAGAGGELFF. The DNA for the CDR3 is TGTGCCATCAGTCCGGGACTAGCGGGAGCGGGCGGGGAGCTGTTTTTT.